These 28 T cell receptor beta chains were all obtained from the same sample, sequenced in a study of cytomegalovirus exposure and HLA in healthy donors (dated by TCRdb to the late 2010s). Libraries came from the immunoSEQ multiplex PCR assay. A mixture of 60 forward primers for TCR Vbeta segments and 13 reverse primers for TCR Jbeta segments was used in the multiplex PCR. The immuneACCESS repertoire file appears here via TCRdb, limited to in-frame rearrangements. These files lack a portion of the clones; in checked studies, under half of the deficit traces to unresolved V genes, and the cause of the others is not known. This sample has approximately 110,000 clones in its table, and around 78% of those were observed once. The ten top clones hold more than 3% of the sample. The sample comprised PBMCs. All receptors derive from a middle-aged man in good health and CMV-seronegative.

The J gene is TRBJ1-5, the V gene TRBV10-3; 9 bases are shared with TRBD1. The CDR3 covers 13 residues. The germline gives CDR1 ENHRY, CDR2 SYGVKD. V lost 11 bases and J lost 3; bases outside the gene matches: 5. CDR3 DNA sequence: TGTGCCGTAACACAGGGGGCCAATCAGCCCCAGCATTTT. Its translation: CAVTQGANQPQHF.

This rearrangement joins TRBV2 to TRBJ2-1; TRBD2 might be the D (5 bases). With 6 bases removed from V and 13 bases from J, the gap between germline ends came to 10 bases. Germline V gene data show CDR1 as SNHLY and CDR2 as FYNNEI. The CDR3 loop spans 10 amino acids. CDR3 in DNA: TGTGCCAGCAGGGAGCGGACTCAGTTCTTC. This sequence encodes CASRERTQFF.

CDR3 residues: CASSLGTGIEQFF. CDR3 bases: TGTGCCAGCAGCTTAGGGACGGGGATTGAGCAGTTCTTC. This chain joins TRBV7-2 and TRBJ2-1, with D possibly being TRBD2 (5 bases). V was shortened by 1 base and J by 9 bases, with 10 bases between the two germline ends. Germline assignment: CDR1 SGHTA and CDR2 FQGNSA. The CDR3 has 13 amino acids.

The chain carries TRBV7-8 and TRBJ2-2; no firm D call. V was shortened by 5 bases and J by 1 base, with 8 bases between the two germline ends. This CDR3 is built from 14 residues. CDR1 is SGHVS, CDR2 FQNEAQ, per germline. The CDR3 reads CASSLHKNTGELFF. In DNA, the CDR3 is TGTGCCAGCAGCCTCCACAAGAACACCGGGGAGCTGTTTTTT.

Notes on this clone: The same CDR3 can be traced to other DNA sequences in this sample. The genes are TRBV6-1 and TRBJ1-3, with D uncertain. Germline CDR1 is MNHNS and CDR2 is SASEGT. The CDR3 extends over 13 amino acids. V dropped 1 base and J dropped 4 bases, with 5 bases sitting between them. The CDR3 loop reads CASSEETGNTIYF. The CDR3, as DNA: TGTGCCAGCAGTGAAGAGACAGGAAACACCATATATTTT.

The chain employs TRBV4-3 and TRBJ2-1; 7 bases map to TRBD1. CDR1 LGHNA and CDR2 YSLEER come from the germline V gene. This CDR3 spans 14 amino acids. Unmatched junction bases numbered 4, after V lost 1 base and J lost 7 bases. CDR3 sequence: CASSQGPGGNEQFF. The DNA for the CDR3 is TGCGCCAGCAGCCAAGGTCCAGGGGGTAATGAGCAGTTCTTC.

The chain links TRBV6-6 to TRBJ1-3; D perhaps matches TRBD1 (5 bases). Germline CDR1 is MNHNY and CDR2 is SVGAGI (reference sequence). This CDR3 is built from 14 residues. V was pared by 7 bases and J by 7 bases, with 17 bases between. The CDR3 nucleotides are TGTGCCAGCAAACCGGACACCCGGGTCAACACCATATATTTT. Translated: CASKPDTRVNTIYF.

The sample holds a few counts of this clone. The chain couples TRBV29-1 to TRBJ2-5, with TRBD1 as a possible D gene (8 bases). Trimming pared 3 bases from V and 5 bases from J, leaving 13 bases between. This CDR3 has 13 amino acids. Germline loops: CDR1 SQVTM, CDR2 ANQGSEA. The CDR3 nucleotides are TGCAGCGTTGAGACAGGGGAGGGGGAGACCCAGTACTTC. Protein product: CSVETGEGETQYF.

The V and J genes are TRBV5-6 and TRBJ1-6, with D maybe TRBD1 (6 bases). The germline gives CDR1 SGHDT, CDR2 YYEEEE. This CDR3 has 15 amino acids. The V end was cut by 1 base, the J end by 9 bases, with 14 bases between. CDR3 loop: CASSLLGGEASPLHF. The CDR3 DNA reads TGTGCCAGCAGCTTGTTAGGGGGGGAAGCTTCACCCCTCCACTTT.

The V and J genes are TRBV6-5 and TRBJ2-5; D is possibly TRBD2 (7 bases). CDR1 MNHEY and CDR2 SVGAGI come from the germline V gene. V lost 0 bases and J lost 4, with 15 bases in between. The CDR3 sequence is 16 residues long. The CDR3 nucleotides read TGTGCCAGCAGTTACTCGTTGGGGGGGCTGAGAGAGACCCAGTACTTC. Translation gives CASSYSLGGLRETQYF.

In this sample, this clone turned up once. The chain employs TRBV5-1 and TRBJ1-3, with D possibly matching TRBD1 (6 bases). The V and J ends lost 0 bases and 2 bases respectively, with 9 bases between them. In germline, CDR1 is SGHRS, CDR2 YFSETQ. The CDR3 contains 15 residues. CDR3 DNA: TGCGCCAGCAGCTTGGGACAGGCCGCTGGAAACACCATATATTTT. Translating it yields CASSLGQAAGNTIYF.

The V and J genes are TRBV2 and TRBJ2-1, with TRBD1 as a possible D gene (6 bases). V was pared by 6 bases and J by 6 bases, with 9 bases between. The CDR3 sequence is 12 residues long. Germline values: CDR1 SNHLY, CDR2 FYNNEI. For the CDR3, the DNA is TGTGCCAGCAGCCTGGACAGCAATGAGCAGTTCTTC. Protein sequence: CASSLDSNEQFF. Full variable domain (missing parts from reference TRBV2 and TRBJ2-1): EPEVTQTPSHQVTQMGQEVILRCVPISNHLYFYWYRQILGQKVEFLVSFYNNEISEKSEIFDDQFSVERPDGSNFTLKIRSTKLEDSAMYFCASSLDSNEQFFGPGTRLTVL.

This chain links TRBV19 with TRBJ2-1; 8 bases match TRBD1. The CDR3 spans 15 residues. Germline V gene lookup returns CDR1 LNHDA and CDR2 SQIVND (reference sequence). Trimming cost V 5 bases and J 7 bases; bases outside gene matches: 10. Written as DNA, the CDR3 is TGTGCCAGTAGTGTACAGGACAGGGTATGGAATGAGCAGTTCTTC. This encodes CASSVQDRVWNEQFF.

This clone was picked up a small number of times. The chain couples TRBV7-9 to TRBJ2-3; 8 bases are shared with TRBD1. Germline V lookup: CDR1 SEHNR, CDR2 FQNEAQ (reference sequence). The V gene end was trimmed by 5 bases and the J gene end by 4 bases; junction bases not matched to a gene: 8. CDR3 length: 15 amino acids. The CDR3 DNA reads as TGTGCCAGCAGCGGACGACAGGGGATCCCAGATACGCAGTATTTT. Translating it yields CASSGRQGIPDTQYF.

The V and J genes are TRBV4-1 and TRBJ1-4, with TRBD1 matching over 7 bases. The CDR3 runs to 22 residues. Per the germline V gene, CDR1 is MGHRA and CDR2 is YSYEKL. Unmatched junction bases numbered 24, after V lost 1 base and J lost 4 bases. The CDR3 protein is CASSQVYDLPWMTGKFNEKLFF. The CDR3 nucleotides read TGCGCCAGCAGCCAAGTTTACGACCTCCCGTGGATGACAGGGAAATTTAATGAAAAACTGTTTTTT.

The chain is built from TRBV5-1 and TRBJ2-1, with D possibly matching TRBD2 (6 bases). The CDR3 has 16 residues. V lost 0 bases and J 0 bases, leaving 10 bases between the germline ends. In germline, CDR1 is SGHRS, CDR2 YFSETQ. Here the CDR3 reads CASSLGGVSSYNEQFF. The CDR3 region has the DNA TGCGCCAGCAGCTTGGGCGGGGTCTCCTCCTACAATGAGCAGTTCTTC.

A remark on this clone: This CDR3 fails to terminate in the conserved phenylalanine or tryptophan, so it likely reflects a read error. The DNA is left out, because the CDR3 cannot be placed on it with certainty; the CDR3 is given as TCRdb lists it. CDR3 sequence: CASSELRAGL. The chain uses TRBV2 and TRBJ1-2. The CDR3 is 10 amino acids in total, end residues counted. Per the germline V gene, CDR1 is SNHLY and CDR2 is FYNNEI.

This chain connects TRBV7-9 to TRBJ1-5, with D maybe TRBD1 (5 bases). The CDR3 sequence is 13 residues long. V dropped 3 bases and J dropped 8 bases, with 11 bases sitting between them. Germline V lookup: CDR1 SEHNR, CDR2 FQNEAQ (reference sequence). The CDR3 spells CASSLAGVEPQHF. The CDR3 DNA reads TGTGCCAGCAGCTTGGCGGGGGTGGAGCCCCAGCATTTT.

This chain links TRBV6-1 with TRBJ2-5; TRBD2 might be the D (5 bases). CDR3 length equals 14 residues. V was shortened by 8 bases and J by 2 bases, with 15 bases between the two germline ends. CDR1 is MNHNS and CDR2 is SASEGT in the germline V gene. The CDR3 region is CASRRRGSQETQYF. The CDR3 region has the DNA TGTGCCAGCCGAAGACGTGGGAGTCAAGAGACCCAGTACTTC.

This clone was found once. The chain joins TRBV28 to TRBJ2-7; tentative D call: TRBD2 (5 bases). The V and J ends lost 2 bases and 3 bases respectively, with 5 bases between them. From germline, CDR1 is MDHEN and CDR2 SYDVKM. The CDR3 sequence is 12 residues long. The CDR3 sequence is CASSLRGYEQYF. The CDR3 region has the DNA TGTGCCAGCAGTTTACGGGGCTACGAGCAGTACTTC.

This clone occurred a few times. The chain employs TRBV6-5 and TRBJ1-6; D is undetermined. This CDR3 spans 15 amino acids. Per germline, CDR1 MNHEY and CDR2 SVGAGI. V lost 5 bases to trimming and J lost 7 bases, with 15 bases between them. The CDR3 sequence is CASSPTRSLNSPLHF. In DNA form, the CDR3 reads TGTGCCAGCAGTCCGACAAGGTCCCTAAATTCACCCCTCCACTTT.

V gene TRBV2 combines with J gene TRBJ2-6; no clear D. Germline V CDR1 and CDR2: SNHLY, FYNNEI. The CDR3 has 17 residues. V was clipped by 5 bases and J by 1 base, with 15 bases between them. The CDR3 is CASSFEPPTSGANVLTF. The CDR3 coding sequence is TGTGCCAGCAGTTTTGAGCCGCCGACATCTGGGGCCAACGTCCTGACTTTC.

This chain links TRBV13 with TRBJ1-6, with TRBD1 matching 8 bases. CDR1 PRHDT and CDR2 FYEKMQ come from the germline V gene (reference sequence). The V gene end was trimmed by 5 bases and the J gene end by 6 bases; junction bases not matched to a gene: 6. CDR3 size: 15 residues. The CDR3 bases are TGTGCCAGCAGCAAGGACAGGGTCATTAATTCACCCCTCCACTTT. Protein product: CASSKDRVINSPLHF.

The rearrangement joins TRBV20-1 to TRBJ1-2; D is ambiguous. The CDR3 totals 11 residues. CDR1 and CDR2 from the germline V gene are DFQATT and SNEGSKA (reference sequence). V dropped 5 bases and J dropped 8 bases, with 12 bases sitting between them. The CDR3 here is CSAEEGEGYTF. The CDR3 DNA is TGCAGTGCTGAAGAGGGAGAGGGCTACACCTTC.

The CDR3 nucleotides read TGTGCCAGCAGTTACGCAGCCAGGGGCCAGACCCAGTACTTC. This sequence encodes CASSYAARGQTQYF. The chain uses TRBV6-5 and TRBJ2-5; weak D call: TRBD1 (6 bases). This CDR3 is 14 amino acids long. The ends were cut back, 2 bases at V and 6 bases at J, with 13 bases in the middle. CDR1 is MNHEY and CDR2 is SVGAGI in the germline V gene.

The rearrangement links TRBV20-1 to TRBJ1-1; D gene ambiguous. Trimming cost V 3 bases and J 3 bases, with 5 bases left between them. Germline V gene lookup returns CDR1 DFQATT and CDR2 SNEGSKA (reference sequence). There are 11 residues in the CDR3. The CDR3 DNA follows: TGCAGTGCTAGCTCAGACACTGAAGCTTTCTTT. Its translation: CSASSDTEAFF.

V gene TRBV2 combines with J gene TRBJ2-7, with D unclear. This CDR3 contains 12 residues. V lost 4 bases to trimming and J lost 2 bases, with 6 bases between them. The V gene's germline CDR1 is SNHLY and CDR2 FYNNEI. The CDR3 sequence is CASSGSPYEQYF. As DNA, the CDR3 is TGTGCCAGCAGTGGTAGTCCCTACGAGCAGTACTTC.

There are a few counts of this clone. V usage is TRBV4-3 and J usage is TRBJ1-4, with TRBD1 matching over 9 bases. Germline V gene sequence: CDR1 LGHNA, CDR2 YSLEER. There are 16 residues in the CDR3. The V gene end was trimmed by 0 bases and the J gene end by 10 bases; junction bases not matched to a gene: 9. This CDR3 reads CASSQEARGQGGKLFF. The DNA for the CDR3 is TGCGCCAGCAGCCAAGAGGCGAGGGGACAGGGTGGAAAACTGTTTTTT.